The 12 T cell receptor beta chains below come from one sample, sequenced in a study of beta chain features in type 1 diabetes (dated by TCRdb to 2017 to 2018). Libraries were prepared through the immunoSEQ multiplex PCR assay. The entire amount of isolated RNA was reverse transcribed using the High Capacity cDNA Reverse Transcription Kit, so the sequenced TCRB transcripts were expressed ones. TCRdb carries this immuneACCESS record with in-frame sequences only. Its versions omit some clonotypes, under half of them owing to an unresolved V gene in the studies checked, with the rest unexplained. This sample gives 900,000 or so clones in total; 15% to 20% of them show up just once. 0.023% of the sample is taken by the ten largest. The material sequenced was naive CD4+ T cells from blood. The cell subset or site tag for this specimen amounts to: true naive CD4+ T cells. The source of these receptors is a woman under 30 in good health.

The chain employs TRBV7-2 and TRBJ2-7; maybe TRBD2 (5 bases). V gave up 3 bases and J gave up 4 bases, with 13 bases separating them. Germline V gene lookup returns CDR1 SGHTA and CDR2 FQGNSA. The CDR3 loop spans 14 amino acids. CDR3 in DNA: TGTGCCAGCAGCTTCTTAGCGCAGAATTACGAGCAGTACTTC. Translated, it gives CASSFLAQNYEQYF.

This clone was picked up a small number of times. The chain links TRBV7-2 to TRBJ2-4, with D hard to call. CDR3 length: 13 amino acids. Trimming stripped 3 bases from V and 6 bases from J, with 9 bases between. Germline CDR1 and CDR2: SGHTA and FQGNSA. The CDR3 spells CASSFQRRNIQYF. CDR3 coding DNA: TGTGCCAGCAGCTTCCAGAGAAGAAACATTCAGTACTTC.

This rearrangement joins TRBV7-2 to TRBJ1-1, with D possibly TRBD1 on 5 matching bases. V gave up 8 bases and J gave up 1 base, with 11 bases separating them. Germline CDR1 and CDR2: SGHTA and FQGNSA. The CDR3 consists of 13 residues. The DNA of the CDR3 is TGTGCCAGCCGCCGGACATCGAACACTGAAGCTTTCTTT. The encoded protein is CASRRTSNTEAFF. Combining the CDR3 with reference TRBV7-2 and TRBJ1-1 gives the whole variable domain GAGVSQSPSNKVTEKGKDVELRCDPISGHTALYWYRQSLGQGLEFLIYFQGNSAPDKSGLPSDRFSAERTGGSVSTLTIQRTQQEDSAVYLCASRRTSNTEAFFGQGTRLTVV.

V and J are TRBV29-1 and TRBJ2-5; the match to TRBD1 covers 10 bases. The junction had 15 bases not matched to a gene; V was cut back by 5 bases and J by 6 bases. The length of the CDR3 is 16 residues. Looked up from germline, CDR1 is SQVTM and CDR2 is ANQGSEA. The CDR3 sequence is CSVPPRPGTGEKTQYF. The CDR3 DNA reads as TGCAGCGTTCCACCACGTCCCGGGACAGGGGAAAAGACCCAGTACTTC. Combining the CDR3 with reference TRBV29-1 and TRBJ2-5 gives the whole variable domain SAVISQKPSRDICQRGTSLTIQCQVDSQVTMMFWYRQQPGQSLTLIATANQGSEATYESGFVIDKFPISRPNLTFSTLTVSNMSPEDSSIYLCSVPPRPGTGEKTQYFGPGTRLLVL.

This chain links TRBV4-3 with TRBJ2-2, with 7 nucleotides matching TRBD2. The germline gives CDR1 LGHNA, CDR2 YSLEER. The CDR3 loop spans 14 amino acids. With V trimmed by 4 bases and J by 5 bases, 4 bases remained unmatched. This CDR3 is CASSRSGKTGELFF. As DNA, the CDR3 is TGCGCCAGCAGCCGAAGCGGGAAGACCGGGGAGCTGTTTTTT.

This rearrangement joins TRBV7-9 to TRBJ1-3; D unclear. Trimming took off 3 bases at V and 0 bases at J, with 18 bases between the two ends. Germline values: CDR1 SEHNR, CDR2 FQNEAQ (reference sequence). The CDR3 totals 18 residues. Here the CDR3 reads CASSLGPAGASSGNTIYF. CDR3 DNA: TGTGCCAGCAGCTTGGGTCCTGCGGGAGCGAGCTCTGGAAACACCATATATTTT.

Only a few counts were recorded for this clone. The chain couples TRBV7-2 to TRBJ2-3, with TRBD2 identical over 11 bases. Unmatched junction bases numbered 8, after V lost 3 bases and J lost 6 bases. Germline V lookup: CDR1 SGHTA, CDR2 FQGNSA. The CDR3 extends over 16 amino acids. The CDR3: CASSLVIAGGRDTQYF. In nucleotides, the CDR3 is TGTGCCAGCAGCTTGGTGATAGCGGGAGGGAGGGATACGCAGTATTTT.

This clone was detected only a few times. The J gene is TRBJ1-1, the V gene TRBV5-1, with unresolved D. The CDR3 spans 13 residues. V lost 0 bases to trimming and J lost 9 bases, with 12 bases between them. Germline V gives CDR1 SGHRS, CDR2 YFSETQ. DNA of the CDR3: TGCGCCAGCAGCTTGGAGGATTTGAGAAAAGCTTTCTTT. The encoded protein is CASSLEDLRKAFF.

This clone has only one observation. The rearrangement joins TRBV5-1 to TRBJ1-3; D might be TRBD1 (5 bases). The germline V and J ends were trimmed by 4 bases and 4 bases, with 12 bases remaining between them. This CDR3 has 14 residues. Germline V gene lookup returns CDR1 SGHRS and CDR2 YFSETQ. CDR3 coding DNA: TGCGCCAGCAGCCCCGATCGACAGGGAAACACCATATATTTT. Residues: CASSPDRQGNTIYF.

The genes are TRBV7-2 and TRBJ2-5; 10 bases are shared with TRBD2. The CDR3 has 15 residues. Germline V gives CDR1 SGHTA, CDR2 FQGNSA. The V and J ends lost 3 bases and 5 bases, in that order; junction bases with no gene match: 6. In nucleotides, the CDR3 is TGTGCCAGCAGCTTGGCTAGCGGGAGTGGGGAGACCCAGTACTTC. It translates to CASSLASGSGETQYF.

This clone turned up a few times. CDR3 DNA sequence: TGTGCCACCCTATTTGGGGTTAACTATGGCTACACCTTC. Translating gives CATLFGVNYGYTF. The V gene is TRBV28, the J gene TRBJ1-2; D gene ambiguous. CDR1 MDHEN and CDR2 SYDVKM come from the germline V gene. Trimming cost V 10 bases and J 1 base, with 13 bases left between them. The CDR3 is 13 residues long.

This chain uses TRBV2 with TRBJ1-5; D gene uncertain. The germline V gene encodes CDR1 SNHLY and CDR2 FYNNEI. Between the trimmed V and J ends, which lost 6 bases and 1 base, there was a span of 13 bases. The CDR3 spans 15 residues. Written as DNA, the CDR3 is TGTGCCAGCAGGGCGGAGATTGGCAGCAATCAGCCCCAGCATTTT. Translated: CASRAEIGSNQPQHF.